This T cell receptor beta chain came from a study of human T cells and chemical hapten exposure. The time point: patch test 2, 6 weeks after DPC sensitization. As for treatment: therapeutic diphenylcyclopropenone sensitization with weekly scalp DPC. Patch tests were applied only after blood draws. Attachment of unique molecular identifiers to individual cDNA molecules was performed in the library. Methods used by the authors: From around 25,000 to 690,000 TCRs were found per sample, with a median of approximately 100,000. TCRdb recomputed calls from the RACE reads with MiXCR, one row per CDR3 protein. TCRdb, not the original authors, processed these V and J calls. The sample contains approximately 82,000 distinct CDR3 sequences, about 6.3% of which appear only once. This CDR3 contains 11 residues. Trimming stripped 0 bases from V and 6 bases from J, with 3 bases between. Germline V gene lookup returns CDR1 SGHRS and CDR2 YFSETQ.

V gene TRBV5-1 combines with J gene TRBJ1-2; unclear D gene. This clonotype was obtained from a young woman with alopecia areata. Some clones in this sample may be carry-over from other donors' samples. The sequenced sample was whole blood, obtained in connection with sensitization to the hapten diphenylcyclopropenone (DPC). This chain's CDR3 is CASSLDDGYTF. CDR3 nucleotides: TGCGCCAGCAGCTTGGACGATGGCTACACCTTC. The full variable domain, in which reference TRBV5-1 and TRBJ1-2 provide the parts outside the CDR3, is KAGVTQTPRYLIKTRGQQVTLSCSPISGHRSVSWYQQTPGQGLQFLFEYFSETQRNKGNFPGRFSGRQFSNSRSEMNVSTLELGDSALYLCASSLDDGYTFGSGTRLTVV.